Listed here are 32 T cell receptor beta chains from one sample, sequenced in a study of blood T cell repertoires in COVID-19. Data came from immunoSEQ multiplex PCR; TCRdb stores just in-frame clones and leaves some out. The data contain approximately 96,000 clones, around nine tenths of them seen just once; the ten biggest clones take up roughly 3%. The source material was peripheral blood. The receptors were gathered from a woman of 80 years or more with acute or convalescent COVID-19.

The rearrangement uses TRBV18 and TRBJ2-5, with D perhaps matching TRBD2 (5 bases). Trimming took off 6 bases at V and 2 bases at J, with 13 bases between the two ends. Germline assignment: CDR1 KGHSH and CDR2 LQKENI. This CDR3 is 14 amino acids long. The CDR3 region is CASSEGLGQETQYF. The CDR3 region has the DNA TGTGCCAGCTCCGAGGGTTTAGGGCAAGAGACCCAGTACTTC.

The CDR3 loop reads CAWSVGGYEQYF. CDR3 coding DNA: TGTGCCTGGAGTGTGGGGGGTTACGAGCAGTACTTC. The V gene is TRBV30, the J gene TRBJ2-7; TRBD2 is a possible D gene (6 bases). V was pared by 0 bases and J by 4 bases, with 7 bases between. In germline, CDR1 is GTSNPN, CDR2 SVGIG (reference sequence). This CDR3 spans 12 amino acids.

Here the CDR3 reads CASRLQGGNTEAFF. The CDR3 coding sequence is TGTGCCAGCAGACTGCAGGGGGGGAACACTGAAGCTTTCTTT. The J gene is TRBJ1-1, the V gene TRBV6-4; 7 positions match TRBD1. This CDR3 comprises 14 residues. V lost 6 bases to trimming and J lost 1 base; unmatched junction nucleotides: 5. Germline-derived CDR1 and CDR2 are MRHNA and SNTAGT.

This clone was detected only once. The CDR3 here is CASSLGPGELFF. As DNA, the CDR3 is TGTGCCAGCAGCCTTGGGCCCGGGGAGCTGTTTTTT. The gene calls are TRBV7-8 and TRBJ2-2; D is unclear. The CDR3 length is 12 residues. Trimming removed 5 bases at V and 6 bases at J, with 7 bases between. Germline V gene lookup returns CDR1 SGHVS and CDR2 FQNEAQ.

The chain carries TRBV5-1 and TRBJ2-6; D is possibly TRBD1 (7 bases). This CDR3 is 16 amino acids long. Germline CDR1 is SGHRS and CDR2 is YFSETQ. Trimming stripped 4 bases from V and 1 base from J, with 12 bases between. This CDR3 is CASSASGGSGANVLTF. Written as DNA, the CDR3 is TGCGCCAGCAGCGCATCAGGGGGGTCTGGGGCCAACGTCCTGACTTTC.

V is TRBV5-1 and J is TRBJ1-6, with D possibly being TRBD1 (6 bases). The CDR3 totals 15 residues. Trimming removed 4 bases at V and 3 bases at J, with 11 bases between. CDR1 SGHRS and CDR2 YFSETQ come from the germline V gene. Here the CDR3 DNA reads TGCGCCAGCAGCGAAACAGGGTTCTATAATTCACCCCTCCACTTT. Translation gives CASSETGFYNSPLHF.

The CDR3 protein is CASSSLSYTGELFF. Written as DNA, the CDR3 is TGTGCCAGCAGCTCCTTGAGCTACACCGGGGAGCTGTTTTTT. This chain uses TRBV7-2 with TRBJ2-2, with D hard to call. The CDR3 runs to 14 residues. Germline CDR1 is SGHTA and CDR2 is FQGNSA. Trimming took off 4 bases at V and 3 bases at J, with 9 bases between the two ends.

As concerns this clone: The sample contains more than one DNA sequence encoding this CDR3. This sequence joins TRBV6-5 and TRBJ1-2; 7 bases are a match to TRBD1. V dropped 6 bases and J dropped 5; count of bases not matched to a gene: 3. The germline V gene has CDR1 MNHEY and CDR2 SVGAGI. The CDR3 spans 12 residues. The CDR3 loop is CASSPTGYGYTF. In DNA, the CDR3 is TGTGCCAGCAGCCCGACAGGGTATGGCTACACCTTC.

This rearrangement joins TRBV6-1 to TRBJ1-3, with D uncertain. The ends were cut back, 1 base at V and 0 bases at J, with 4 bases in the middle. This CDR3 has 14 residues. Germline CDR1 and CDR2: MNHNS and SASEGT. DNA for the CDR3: TGTGCCAGCAGTGAAGGGGCCTCTGGAAACACCATATATTTT. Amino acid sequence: CASSEGASGNTIYF.

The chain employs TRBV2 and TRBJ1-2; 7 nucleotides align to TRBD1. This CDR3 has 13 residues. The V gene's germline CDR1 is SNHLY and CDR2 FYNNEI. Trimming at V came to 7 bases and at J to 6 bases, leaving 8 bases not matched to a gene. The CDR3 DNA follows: TGTGCCAGCACCGGAGACAGGGTTAATGGCTACACCTTC. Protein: CASTGDRVNGYTF.

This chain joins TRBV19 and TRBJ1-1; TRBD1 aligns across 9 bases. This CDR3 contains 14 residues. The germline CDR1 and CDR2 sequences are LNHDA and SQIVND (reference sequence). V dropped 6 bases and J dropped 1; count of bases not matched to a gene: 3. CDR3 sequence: CASRTGQGNTEAFF. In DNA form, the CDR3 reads TGTGCCAGTAGAACGGGACAGGGGAACACTGAAGCTTTCTTT.

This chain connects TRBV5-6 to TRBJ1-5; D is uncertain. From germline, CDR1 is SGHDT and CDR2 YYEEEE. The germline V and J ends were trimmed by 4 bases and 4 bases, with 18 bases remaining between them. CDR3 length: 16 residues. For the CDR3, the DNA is TGTGCCAGCAGCACGAGGGCAAACCTCCAAAATCAGCCCCAGCATTTT. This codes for CASSTRANLQNQPQHF.

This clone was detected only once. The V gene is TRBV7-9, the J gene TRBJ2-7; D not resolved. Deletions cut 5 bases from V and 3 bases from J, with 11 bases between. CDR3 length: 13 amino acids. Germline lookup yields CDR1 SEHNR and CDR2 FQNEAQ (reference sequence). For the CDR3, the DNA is TGTGCCAGCAGCCCAGGCCTTAACTACGAGCAGTACTTC. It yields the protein CASSPGLNYEQYF.

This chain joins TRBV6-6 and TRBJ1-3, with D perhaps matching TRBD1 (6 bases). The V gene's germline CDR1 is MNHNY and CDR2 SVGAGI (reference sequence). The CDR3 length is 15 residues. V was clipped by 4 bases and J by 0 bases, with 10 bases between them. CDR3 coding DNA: TGTGCCAGCAGTTTTTGGACAGACTCTGGAAACACCATATATTTT. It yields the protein CASSFWTDSGNTIYF.

The CDR3 protein is CASSIGRGVEDQPQHF. In DNA, the CDR3 is TGTGCCAGTAGTATAGGACGCGGAGTTGAGGATCAGCCCCAGCATTTT. The chain has TRBV19 and TRBJ1-5; no reliable D call. The CDR3 is made up of 16 amino acids. Germline V lookup: CDR1 LNHDA, CDR2 SQIVND (reference sequence). V was cut by 1 base and J by 5 bases, with 15 bases left in between.

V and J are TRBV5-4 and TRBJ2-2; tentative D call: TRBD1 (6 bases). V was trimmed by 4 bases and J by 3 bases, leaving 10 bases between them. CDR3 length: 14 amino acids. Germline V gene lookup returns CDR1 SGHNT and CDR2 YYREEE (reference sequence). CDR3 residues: CASSTGTDTGELFF. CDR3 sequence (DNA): TGTGCCAGCAGCACAGGGACGGACACCGGGGAGCTGTTTTTT. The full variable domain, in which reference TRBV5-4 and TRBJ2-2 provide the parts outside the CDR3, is ETGVTQSPTHLIKTRGQQVTLRCSSQSGHNTVSWYQQALGQGPQFIFQYYREEENGRGNFPPRFSGLQFPNYSSELNVNALELDDSALYLCASSTGTDTGELFFGEGSRLTVL.

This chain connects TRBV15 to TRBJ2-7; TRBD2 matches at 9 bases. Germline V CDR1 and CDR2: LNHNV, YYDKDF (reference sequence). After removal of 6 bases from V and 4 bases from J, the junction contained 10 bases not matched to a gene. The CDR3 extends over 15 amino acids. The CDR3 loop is CATRDSGRGGYEQYF. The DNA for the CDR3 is TGTGCCACCAGGGATAGCGGGAGAGGGGGATACGAGCAGTACTTC.

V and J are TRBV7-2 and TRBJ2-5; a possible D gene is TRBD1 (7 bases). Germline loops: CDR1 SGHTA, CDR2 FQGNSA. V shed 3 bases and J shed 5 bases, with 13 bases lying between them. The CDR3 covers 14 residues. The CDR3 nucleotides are TGTGCCAGCAGCTTTCAGGGGGGAGGTGAGACCCAGTACTTC. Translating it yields CASSFQGGGETQYF.

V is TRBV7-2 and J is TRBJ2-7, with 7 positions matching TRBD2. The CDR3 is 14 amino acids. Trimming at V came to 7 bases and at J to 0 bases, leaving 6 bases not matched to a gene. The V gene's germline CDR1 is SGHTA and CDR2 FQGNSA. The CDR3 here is CASTPGGSSYEQYF. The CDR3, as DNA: TGTGCCAGCACCCCCGGGGGGAGCTCCTACGAGCAGTACTTC. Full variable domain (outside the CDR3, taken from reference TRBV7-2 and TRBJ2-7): GAGVSQSPSNKVTEKGKDVELRCDPISGHTALYWYRQSLGQGLEFLIYFQGNSAPDKSGLPSDRFSAERTGGSVSTLTIQRTQQEDSAVYLCASTPGGSSYEQYFGPGTRLTVT.

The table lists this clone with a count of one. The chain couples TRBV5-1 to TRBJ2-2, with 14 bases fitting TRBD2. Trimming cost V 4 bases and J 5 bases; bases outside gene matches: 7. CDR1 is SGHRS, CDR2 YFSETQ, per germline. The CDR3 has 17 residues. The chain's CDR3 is CASSTGLAGGRTGELFF. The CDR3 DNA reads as TGCGCCAGCAGCACCGGACTAGCGGGAGGTCGGACCGGGGAGCTGTTTTTT. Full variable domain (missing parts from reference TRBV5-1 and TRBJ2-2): KAGVTQTPRYLIKTRGQQVTLSCSPISGHRSVSWYQQTPGQGLQFLFEYFSETQRNKGNFPGRFSGRQFSNSRSEMNVSTLELGDSALYLCASSTGLAGGRTGELFFGEGSRLTVL.

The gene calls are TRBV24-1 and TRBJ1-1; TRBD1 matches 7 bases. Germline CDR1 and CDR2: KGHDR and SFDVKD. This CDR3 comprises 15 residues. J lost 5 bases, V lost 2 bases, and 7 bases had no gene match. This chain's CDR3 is CATSDSRQGGTEAFF. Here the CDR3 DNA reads TGTGCCACCAGTGATTCCCGACAGGGCGGGACTGAAGCTTTCTTT.

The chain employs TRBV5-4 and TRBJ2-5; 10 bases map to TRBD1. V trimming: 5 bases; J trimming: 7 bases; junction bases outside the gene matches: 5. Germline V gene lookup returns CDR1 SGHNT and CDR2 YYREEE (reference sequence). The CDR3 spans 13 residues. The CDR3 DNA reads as TGTGCCAGCAGACCGACAGGGGGCGCGACCCAGTACTTC. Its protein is CASRPTGGATQYF.

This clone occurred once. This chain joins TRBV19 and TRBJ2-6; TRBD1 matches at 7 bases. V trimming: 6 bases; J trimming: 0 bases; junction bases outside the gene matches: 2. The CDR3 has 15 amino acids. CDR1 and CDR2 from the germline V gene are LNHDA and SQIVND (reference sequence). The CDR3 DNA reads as TGTGCCAGTAGGCCAGGGGGCTCTGGGGCCAACGTCCTGACTTTC. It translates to CASRPGGSGANVLTF.

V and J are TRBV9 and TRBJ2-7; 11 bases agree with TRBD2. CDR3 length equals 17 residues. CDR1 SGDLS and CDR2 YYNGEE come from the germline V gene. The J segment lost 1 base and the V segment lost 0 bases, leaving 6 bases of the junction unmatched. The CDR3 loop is CASSVESGTSGSYEQYF. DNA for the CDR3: TGTGCCAGCAGCGTAGAGTCCGGGACTAGCGGTTCCTACGAGCAGTACTTC.

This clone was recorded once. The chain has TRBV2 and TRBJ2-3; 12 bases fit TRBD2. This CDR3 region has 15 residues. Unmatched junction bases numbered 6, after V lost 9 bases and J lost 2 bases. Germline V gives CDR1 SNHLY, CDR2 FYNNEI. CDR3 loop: CARLGLAGLTDTQYF. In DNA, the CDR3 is TGTGCCAGATTAGGACTAGCGGGACTCACAGATACGCAGTATTTT.

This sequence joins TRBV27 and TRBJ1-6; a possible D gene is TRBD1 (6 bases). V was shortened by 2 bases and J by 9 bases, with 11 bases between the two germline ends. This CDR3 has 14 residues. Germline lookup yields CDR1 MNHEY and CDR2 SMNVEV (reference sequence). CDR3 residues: CASSLQGLFSPLHF. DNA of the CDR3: TGTGCCAGCAGTTTACAGGGGTTGTTTTCACCCCTCCACTTT.

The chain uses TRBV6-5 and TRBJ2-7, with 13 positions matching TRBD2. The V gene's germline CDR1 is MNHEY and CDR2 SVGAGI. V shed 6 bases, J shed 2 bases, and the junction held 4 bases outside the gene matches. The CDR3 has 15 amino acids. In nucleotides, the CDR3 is TGTGCCAGCAGGCAAGGACTAGCGGGAGCCTACGAGCAGTACTTC. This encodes CASRQGLAGAYEQYF.

The CDR3: CASSIGTGGDGYTF. The CDR3, as DNA: TGTGCCAGCAGCATCGGGACAGGGGGCGATGGCTACACCTTC. This chain connects TRBV7-8 to TRBJ1-2, with 12 bases identical to TRBD1. J was trimmed by 6 bases and V by 5 bases; bases with no gene match: 4. There are 14 residues in the CDR3. Germline CDR1 is SGHVS and CDR2 is FQNEAQ.

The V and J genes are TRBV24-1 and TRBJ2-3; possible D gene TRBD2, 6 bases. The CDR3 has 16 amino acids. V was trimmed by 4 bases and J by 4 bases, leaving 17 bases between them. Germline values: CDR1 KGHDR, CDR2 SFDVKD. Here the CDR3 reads CATSDRGEARADTQYF. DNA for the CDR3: TGTGCCACCAGTGACCGCGGGGAGGCTAGGGCAGATACGCAGTATTTT.

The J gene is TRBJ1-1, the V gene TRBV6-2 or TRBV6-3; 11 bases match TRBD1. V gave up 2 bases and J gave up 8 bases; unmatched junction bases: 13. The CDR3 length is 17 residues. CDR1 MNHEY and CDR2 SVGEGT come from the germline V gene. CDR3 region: CASSYQRTGGAPREAFF. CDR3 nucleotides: TGTGCCAGCAGTTACCAGCGGACAGGGGGCGCCCCAAGAGAAGCTTTCTTT.

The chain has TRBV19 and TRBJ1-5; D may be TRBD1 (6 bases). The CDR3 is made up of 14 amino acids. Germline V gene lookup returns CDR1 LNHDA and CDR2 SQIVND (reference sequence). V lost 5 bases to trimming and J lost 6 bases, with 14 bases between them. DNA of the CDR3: TGTGCCAGTAGTGCCCAGGGGATTCGTCAGCCCCAGCATTTT. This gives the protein CASSAQGIRQPQHF. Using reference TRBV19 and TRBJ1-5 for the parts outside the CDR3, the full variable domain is DGGITQSPKYLFRKEGQNVTLSCEQNLNHDAMYWYRQDPGQGLRLIYYSQIVNDFQKGDIAEGYSVSREKKESFPLTVTSAQKNPTAFYLCASSAQGIRQPQHFGDGTRLSIL.

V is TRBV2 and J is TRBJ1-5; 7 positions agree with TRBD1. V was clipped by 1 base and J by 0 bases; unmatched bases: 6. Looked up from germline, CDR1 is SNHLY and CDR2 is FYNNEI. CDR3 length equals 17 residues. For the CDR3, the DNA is TGTGCCAGCAGTGAAGTCAGGGGGTCCTATAGCAATCAGCCCCAGCATTTT. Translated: CASSEVRGSYSNQPQHF.